This is a list of T cell receptor beta chains from one sample in a study of T cell responses to AZD1222 COVID-19 vaccine. Clones were read by immunoSEQ multiplex PCR, and TCRdb kept only the in-frame ones, dropping some. The sample contains some 99,000 clones, about 88% of which appear only once. Sequences were derived from peripheral blood, sampled on day 0 of AZD1222 vaccination. Receptor source: an adult in good health. The conserved cysteine and the conserved F or W are not part of the CDR3 here.

TRBJ1-6,TRBV7-8,ASSYLQVGSGNSPLH
TRBJ1-1,TRBV29-1,SVTGGHEAF
TRBJ1-1,TRBV7-2,ASSLGPVGTEAF
TRBJ2-2,TRBV7-2,ASSFWGSTGELF
TRBJ1-2,TRBV6-6,ASSYLGAGGGYT
TRBJ1-2,TRBV6-1,ASSEVGFGGYT
TRBJ1-1,TRBV10-3,AIKGTGPWDEAF
TRBJ1-2,TRBV18,ASSYSGVGYT
TRBJ1-4,TRBV5-1,ASSLGPVGVGEKLF
TRBJ2-5,TRBV25-1,ASSEARLRQETQY
TRBJ1-1,TRBV2,ASSRDSYTEAF
TRBJ1-5,TRBV2,ASSDRARLNQPQH
TRBJ2-5,TRBV3-1/TRBV3-2,ASSQRRTSGLWETQY
TRBJ1-2,TRBV5-4,ASSRRTDYGYT
TRBJ1-5,TRBV19,ASSIVRVFGQGIFQPQH
TRBJ2-1,TRBV5-6,ASSSWPGGVYNEQF
TRBJ1-1,TRBV9,ASSVKGTGRTEAF
TRBJ1-2,TRBV5-1,ASSLAEGGNYGYT
TRBJ2-5,TRBV9,ASSVGASGQETQY
TRBJ2-5,TRBV24-1,ATSDRQGGETQY
TRBJ2-3,TRBV6-2/TRBV6-3,ASSYGITQY
TRBJ1-2,TRBV6-5,ASNQGQGARGYT
TRBJ2-7,TRBV10-3,AIRDSGGIYEQY
TRBJ1-1,TRBV7-3,ASSLRGGQGTEAF
TRBJ2-1,TRBV7-9,ASSLYAAGVNEQF
TRBJ2-2,TRBV6-6,ASSPLGTGANTGELF
TRBJ1-2,TRBV11-3,ASSLGGQLNYGYT
TRBJ2-7,TRBV10-3,AISGTGGPYEQY
TRBJ1-1,TRBV5-1,ASSLSILNTEAF
TRBJ2-1,TRBV7-3,ASSLRAGGQREQF
TRBJ1-4,TRBV18,ASSPYRTNRRTATNEKLF
TRBJ2-3,TRBV24-1,ATSDRSGGRLDTQY
TRBJ1-2,TRBV28,ASSLGGARDYGYT
TRBJ1-2,TRBV15,ATSRGGGRDYGYT
TRBJ1-2,TRBV7-2,ASSLSDRGDGYT
TRBJ1-2,TRBV11-2,ASSSRTGQGYGYT